This is a list of T cell receptor beta chains from one sample in a study of cytomegalovirus exposure and HLA in healthy donors. TCRdb's table, derived via immunoSEQ multiplex PCR, lists solely in-frame clones and lacks some. Of tens of thousands of clones in the sample, around two thirds were seen once. The specimen sequenced was PBMCs. The origin of the receptors is a woman aged 45-65 years in good health and CMV-seropositive. The CDR3 runs from the conserved cysteine through the conserved F or W. Each record gives: D gene, clone size, J gene, V gene, CDR3 DNA, CDR3 protein. A D gene is named only where the DNA matches it firmly. Clone size is stated in some rows and not others, as once, few, many or a class when expanded.

. | few | TRBJ1-6 | TRBV20-1 | TGCAGTGCTAACCCCCAGGGCGTTTTT | CSANPQGVF
. | few | TRBJ2-2 | TRBV11-3 | TGTGCCAGCAGCGCCGGACAAACCGGGGAGCTGTTTTTT | CASSAGQTGELFF
. | few | TRBJ1-2 | TRBV5-4 | TGTGCCAGCAAGCGGGACGCCGACCATGGCTACACCTTC | CASKRDADHGYTF
. | . | TRBJ2-1 | TRBV11-1 | TGTGCCAGCAGCCTCAACGGTCCCAATGAGCAGTTCTTC | CASSLNGPNEQFF
TRBD1 | few | TRBJ2-5 | TRBV5-1 | TGCGCCAGCACTCTCTCCGGGACAGGGGGGTCTCAAGAGACCCAGTACTTC | CASTLSGTGGSQETQYF
TRBD1 | few | TRBJ1-6 | TRBV10-2 | TGCGCCAGCAGGACGGACAGGGGTGACTCACCCCTCCACTTT | CASRTDRGDSPLHF
. | . | TRBJ1-4 | TRBV18 | TGTGCCAGCTCACCAACGGGGGTTGGGGAAAAACTGTTTTTT | CASSPTGVGEKLFF
TRBD1 | . | TRBJ1-2 | TRBV19 | TGTGCCAGTATTGCCGCGGGCAGGGGGATCTATGGCTACACCTTC | CASIAAGRGIYGYTF
. | . | TRBJ2-7 | TRBV27 | TGTGCCAGCAGTAATTCTCTCCGCTACGAGCAGTACTTC | CASSNSLRYEQYF
TRBD2 | . | TRBJ2-1 | TRBV6-4 | TGTGCCAGCAGTGTATCGCTAGCGGACTACAATGAGCAGTTCTTC | CASSVSLADYNEQFF
TRBD1 | . | TRBJ1-2 | TRBV2 | TGTGCCAGCAGTGGGAACAGGGGCGCGGACGGCTACACCTTC | CASSGNRGADGYTF
TRBD2 | . | TRBJ2-7 | TRBV7-9 | TGTGCCAGCAGCCCCCGGACTAGTGAGTACGAGCAGTACTTC | CASSPRTSEYEQYF
. | few | TRBJ2-3 | TRBV9 | TGTGCCAGCAGCGTAGGGGGGCCGGGGACAGATACGCAGTATTTT | CASSVGGPGTDTQYF
. | . | TRBJ1-5 | TRBV9 | TGTGCCAGCAGCGTAGGAGGCCGCAATCAGCCCCAGCATTTT | CASSVGGRNQPQHF
. | . | TRBJ2-5 | TRBV28 | TGTGCCAGCAGTTTTTCCAGGGAAGAGACCCAGTACTTC | CASSFSREETQYF
. | . | TRBJ2-3 | TRBV28 | TGTGCCAGCGGCCAGACAGGAATCACAGATACGCAGTATTTT | CASGQTGITDTQYF
. | . | TRBJ2-4 | TRBV19 | TGTGCCAGTAGTAACCGCAGACTAGCCAAAAACATTCAGTACTTC | CASSNRRLAKNIQYF
. | . | TRBJ1-6 | TRBV2 | TGTGCCAGCAGTCACCCCCCCAGGGGAGAGAATAATTCACCCCTCCACTTT | CASSHPPRGENNSPLHF
TRBD1 | few | TRBJ2-5 | TRBV25-1 | TGTGCCAGCGGTAGACAGGGCCACAGAACCCAGTACTTC | CASGRQGHRTQYF
. | . | TRBJ1-1 | TRBV10-2 | TGCGCCAGCGGACAGCGGAACACTGAAGCTTTCTTT | CASGQRNTEAFF
. | . | TRBJ1-1 | TRBV7-9 | TGTGCCAGCAGCCCCACCTTCCGGGACACTGAAGCTTTCTTT | CASSPTFRDTEAFF
. | few | TRBJ1-2 | TRBV19 | TGTGCCACCGCTCGAACAGGTCTCTATGGCTACACCTTC | CATARTGLYGYTF
. | few | TRBJ2-7 | TRBV7-2 | TGTGCCAGCAGCCCAACCGCCGGGCAGGGCTACGAGCAGTACTTC | CASSPTAGQGYEQYF
TRBD2 | . | TRBJ2-1 | TRBV27 | TGTGCCAGCAGTTTTGAACTAGCGGGGAGTAATGAGCAGTTCTTC | CASSFELAGSNEQFF
TRBD1 | . | TRBJ1-2 | TRBV6-4 | TGTGCCAGCAGTGACTCGAGCGGGACAGGGGGTGGCTACACCTTC | CASSDSSGTGGGYTF
. | . | TRBJ2-2 | TRBV6-5 | TGTGCCAGCGGCCGGGATTCAAACACCGGGGAGCTGTTTTTT | CASGRDSNTGELFF
. | . | TRBJ1-1 | TRBV11-2 | TGTGCCAGCAGCTTAGCCGGAGGTACAGCTTTCTTT | CASSLAGGTAFF
. | few | TRBJ1-3 | TRBV2 | TGTGCCAGTGGGAGCTCTGGAAACACCATATATTTT | CASGSSGNTIYF
. | . | TRBJ1-6 | TRBV5-4 | TGTGCCAGCAGCCCCCCCCGAGGTGAACCCCTCCACTTT | CASSPPRGEPLHF
TRBD1 | few | TRBJ2-7 | TRBV19 | TGTGCCAGTGCACAGGGGGTCAACGAGCAGTACTTC | CASAQGVNEQYF
. | . | TRBJ2-1 | TRBV5-4 | TGTGCCAGCAGCTTCGGACTGGGGGAGGACTATGAGCAGTTCTTC | CASSFGLGEDYEQFF
TRBD1 | . | TRBJ1-2 | TRBV29-1 | TGCAGCGTTGATGAGATCGACAGGGGTCATGGCTACACCTTC | CSVDEIDRGHGYTF
. | . | TRBJ1-1 | TRBV10-3 | TGTGCCATCAGTGAGACAAATTCGCAGACAGCTAACACTGAAGCTTTCTTT | CAISETNSQTANTEAFF
TRBD2 | few | TRBJ2-1 | TRBV6-5 | TGTGCCAGCAGTTACTCGCCAGCGGGGGGGCGGAATGAGCAGTTCTTC | CASSYSPAGGRNEQFF
TRBD1 | . | TRBJ1-3 | TRBV19 | TGTGCCAGTGCACAGGGGGCCTCTGGAAACACCATATATTTT | CASAQGASGNTIYF
. | few | TRBJ2-2 | TRBV15 | TGTGCCACCAGCAGAGAAGGGGACACCGGGGAGCTGTTTTTT | CATSREGDTGELFF
TRBD2 | . | TRBJ2-3 | TRBV25-1 | TGTGCCAGCAGTGAATATTCCAGCGGGGGGGCAGATACGCAGTATTTT | CASSEYSSGGADTQYF
TRBD1 | . | TRBJ1-2 | TRBV9 | TGTGCCAGCAGCGGGGGACAGGTCTCTAACTATGGCTACACCTTC | CASSGGQVSNYGYTF
TRBD2 | few | TRBJ2-5 | TRBV5-1 | TGCGCCAGCAGCATGGGAGGGCAGAGCCAAGAGACCCAGTACTTC | CASSMGGQSQETQYF
TRBD1 | few | TRBJ2-4 | TRBV9 | TGTGCCAGCAGGACCCGGGACAGGGAAAACATTCAGTACTTC | CASRTRDRENIQYF
TRBD1 | . | TRBJ2-5 | TRBV19 | TGTGCCAGTAGTACCCCGGGACAGGGGAGAGAGACCCAGTACTTC | CASSTPGQGRETQYF
. | . | TRBJ1-5 | TRBV18 | TGTGCCAGCTCACCCGAATCAGGGGCTCAGCCCCAGCATTTT | CASSPESGAQPQHF
TRBD1 | . | TRBJ1-1 | TRBV5-1 | TGCGCCAGCAGCTTAACAGGGGGCTCGGGGACTGAAGCTTTCTTT | CASSLTGGSGTEAFF
. | once | TRBJ1-5 | TRBV6-1 | TGTGCCAGCAGTTCCGGGGAAAATCAGCCCCAGCATTTT | CASSSGENQPQHF
TRBD1 | . | TRBJ1-5 | TRBV6-5 | TGTGCCAGCAGTTGGACAGGGGGAAATCAGCCCCAGCATTTT | CASSWTGGNQPQHF
. | . | TRBJ1-2 | TRBV19 | TGTGCCAGTAGTATAGATGGGGCCTATGGCTACACCTTC | CASSIDGAYGYTF
TRBD1 | . | TRBJ1-4 | TRBV2 | TGTGCCAGCAGAGGACAGGGGAGAAGTTTCAATGAAAAACTGTTTTTT | CASRGQGRSFNEKLFF
TRBD1 | . | TRBJ1-2 | TRBV6-1 | TGTGCCAGCCAGACAGGGGAGAACTATGGCTACACCTTC | CASQTGENYGYTF
. | few | TRBJ1-1 | TRBV30 | TGTGCCTGGAGTGCCACTGGGGAGCGAGCTTTCTTT | CAWSATGERAFF
. | . | TRBJ2-2 | TRBV27 | TGTGCCAGCAGTAAGGCGGGCGGGGAGCTGTTTTTT | CASSKAGGELFF
TRBD1 | few | TRBJ1-1 | TRBV5-1 | TGCGCCAGCAGCACCCCCAGGTCCAGGGGGGACACTGAAGCTTTCTTT | CASSTPRSRGDTEAFF
TRBD1 | few | TRBJ1-3 | TRBV6-6 | TGTGCCAGCAGTGACAGGGGGCGGCGAAACACCATATATTTT | CASSDRGRRNTIYF
. | once | TRBJ2-6 | TRBV7-3 | TGTGCCAGCAGCTTAAACTACCGAGAAGGTGGGGCCAACGTCCTGACTTTC | CASSLNYREGGANVLTF
. | . | TRBJ2-7 | TRBV2 | TGTGCCAGCAGCTACCGACAGGAGCAGTACTTC | CASSYRQEQYF
. | . | TRBJ2-2 | TRBV2 | TGTGCCAGCACGATGGGCAGGTCTGGGGAGCTGTTTTTT | CASTMGRSGELFF
. | once | TRBJ1-5 | TRBV7-9 | TGTGCCAGCAGCTTAGAAGGCACAACAGTGCCCCAGCATTTT | CASSLEGTTVPQHF
. | once | TRBJ1-4 | TRBV6-1 | TGTGCCAGCAGTGAAGTACGGGTTCGAGAAAAACTGTTTTTT | CASSEVRVREKLFF
. | . | TRBJ1-3 | TRBV5-4 | TGTGCCACTATCGGGGTCGGAAACACCATATATTTT | CATIGVGNTIYF
. | few | TRBJ1-5 | TRBV23-1 | TGCGCCAGCAGTCAATTTTGGCAGGGCCCAAATCAGCCCCAGCATTTT | CASSQFWQGPNQPQHF